These T cell receptor beta chains were read from a single sample in a study of blood T cell repertoires in COVID-19. Repertoires were generated with immunoSEQ multiplex PCR, while TCRdb's copy carries only in-frame clones and drops some. The sample consists of about 250,000 clones, around 81% of them appearing once. The sample taken for sequencing was peripheral blood. The source of these receptors is a woman between 55 and 75 years old with active or convalescent COVID-19. Each CDR3 is given without its conserved first and last residue.

TRBJ1-4 TRBV19 ASSAPAVEKLF
TRBJ2-2 TRBV19 ATSREGGIGELF
TRBJ2-2 TRBV6-1 ASSEWLAGGLF
TRBJ2-5 TRBV6-1 ASSETQDRVGQETQY
TRBJ2-1 TRBV7-3 ASSSGLADNEQF
TRBJ1-1 TRBV5-6 ASSLALNTEAF
TRBJ2-3 TRBV4-2 ASSQERRTTVGDTQY
TRBJ2-3 TRBV6-6 ASSLSRDSDGDTQY
TRBJ2-7 TRBV25-1 ATFSRDRGEQY
TRBJ2-7 TRBV2 ASDQDRGVYEQY
TRBJ2-5 TRBV7-6 ASSSRETQY
TRBJ1-2 TRBV11-2 ASSSHRANYGYT
TRBJ1-1 TRBV25-1 ATGTSMNTEAF
TRBJ2-3 TRBV7-2 ASSFGSGDTQY
TRBJ1-2 TRBV5-4 ASSGDMSNYGYT
TRBJ2-1 TRBV19 ASTEAGTASNEQF
TRBJ1-6 TRBV28 ASSPGPGGAFAPLH
TRBJ1-2 TRBV30 AWSKVRGRLNYGYT
TRBJ2-1 TRBV5-1 ASSLTSGGANEQF
TRBJ2-1 TRBV5-1 ASSIDEGYNEQF
TRBJ2-7 TRBV5-1 ASSFVLAGSGEQY
TRBJ1-2 TRBV28 ASRGTGYGYT
TRBJ1-3 TRBV6-4 ASSEAPGSGNTIY
TRBJ2-7 TRBV15 ATSNRDRGKDEQY
TRBJ2-5 TRBV2 ASIQGRQETQY
TRBJ2-1 TRBV11-2 ASSSGQGNEQF
TRBJ1-1 TRBV29-1 SVGGGDTEAF
TRBJ2-1 TRBV4-1 ASSPGYNEQF
TRBJ1-2 TRBV13 ASSSQENYGYT
TRBJ1-5 TRBV10-2 ASSEQGNQPQH
TRBJ1-1 TRBV6-5 AVDGGGGLFTEAF
TRBJ1-1 TRBV6-1 ASSESGRGGLNTEAF
TRBJ1-1 TRBV7-9 ASSPGQRPNTEAF
TRBJ2-2 TRBV15 ATSIRAGAGELF
TRBJ2-3 TRBV29-1 SVGPLAGDPDTQY